This T cell receptor (beta chain) was captured in a study of shared clonotypes between healthy human individuals. This clone was recorded a few times. This specimen includes other DNA sequences encoding the same CDR3. Assay used: immunoSEQ multiplex PCR; TCRdb lists only in-frame clones, some missing. The table includes about 1 million clones, about 74% detected once. Specimen: memory CD4+ T cells sorted from blood. As to subset: CD45RA-negative fraction. This receptor was obtained from a man between 18 and 29 years old in good health.

CDR3 DNA: TGCGCCAGCAGCTTGAGCGGGACAGGCTATGGCTACACCTTC. As protein: CASSLSGTGYGYTF. The chain is built from TRBV5-1 and TRBJ1-2; 8 nucleotides match TRBD1. The V segment lost 1 base and the J segment 4 bases; nucleotides outside the gene matches: 3. The CDR3 has 14 amino acids. Germline loops: CDR1 SGHRS, CDR2 YFSETQ.